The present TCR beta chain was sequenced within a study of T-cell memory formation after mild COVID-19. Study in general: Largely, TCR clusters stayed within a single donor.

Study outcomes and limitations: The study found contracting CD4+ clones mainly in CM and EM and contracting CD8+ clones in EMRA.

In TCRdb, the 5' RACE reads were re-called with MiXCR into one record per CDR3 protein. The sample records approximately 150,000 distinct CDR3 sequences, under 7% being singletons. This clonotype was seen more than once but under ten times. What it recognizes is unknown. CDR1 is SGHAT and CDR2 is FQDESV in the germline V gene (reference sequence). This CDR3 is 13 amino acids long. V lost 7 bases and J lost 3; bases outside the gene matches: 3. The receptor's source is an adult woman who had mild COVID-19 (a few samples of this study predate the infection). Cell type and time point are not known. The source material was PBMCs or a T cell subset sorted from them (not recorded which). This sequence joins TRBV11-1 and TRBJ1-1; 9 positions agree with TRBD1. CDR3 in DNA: TGTGCCAGCAATGACAGGGGGGACACTGAAGCTTTCTTT. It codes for CASNDRGDTEAFF.